These T cell receptor beta chains were read from a single sample in a study of shared clonotypes between healthy human individuals. Libraries were prepared by immunoSEQ multiplex PCR; TCRdb keeps only in-frame clonotypes and omits some of them. The sample carries just over 2,000,000 clones, over 85% recorded once. The sample taken for sequencing was naive CD8+ T cells sorted from blood. All receptors come from a man younger than 35 in good health. Each CDR3 is given with its conserved first and last residue. The D gene is left open where the match is weak. A clone size is listed for some rows: how often the clone was seen (once, few, many), or a class if it is expanded.

CDR3 | J | D | size | V
CARSLTGTSGTEQYF | TRBJ2-7 | TRBD2 | - | TRBV5-3
CASSSPVDPPGDEQFF | TRBJ2-1 | - | - | TRBV7-9
CASSVGNTDTQYF | TRBJ2-3 | - | few | TRBV9
CASSLVGSGSVADTQYF | TRBJ2-3 | TRBD2 | - | TRBV5-4
CATSRGETGVSNEKLFF | TRBJ1-4 | TRBD1 | - | TRBV15
CASSTGTSGASAQETQYF | TRBJ2-5 | TRBD2 | - | TRBV19
CASSATALNYEQYF | TRBJ2-7 | - | - | TRBV5-6
CASTGQGISNQPQHF | TRBJ1-5 | TRBD1 | - | TRBV6-1
CASSSLVNPGNTEAFF | TRBJ1-1 | - | - | TRBV5-1
CASTVVYGYTF | TRBJ1-2 | - | few | TRBV6-4
CASSERADFTDTQYF | TRBJ2-3 | - | - | TRBV2
CASTGTGELFF | TRBJ2-2 | - | - | TRBV27
CASSFTGVGDEKLFF | TRBJ1-4 | TRBD1 | - | TRBV27
CASSLGPEQYF | TRBJ2-7 | - | - | TRBV5-1
CASSEYSPGQGNEDTQYF | TRBJ2-3 | TRBD1 | once | TRBV25-1
CAWREDTNTEAFF | TRBJ1-1 | - | - | TRBV30
CASSLSGRGYNEQFF | TRBJ2-1 | TRBD2 | - | TRBV4-1
CASSQPGLAIVDTQYF | TRBJ2-3 | TRBD2 | - | TRBV4-1
CASSFLADPYNEQFF | TRBJ2-1 | - | once | TRBV11-2
CASRSSGSLHEQYF | TRBJ2-7 | - | - | TRBV25-1
CASSYSGGRDTQYF | TRBJ2-3 | TRBD2 | - | TRBV6-5
CASSLEIGYEQYF | TRBJ2-7 | - | once | TRBV27
CASNLGNTIYF | TRBJ1-3 | - | - | TRBV6-6
CASSLGLAGGPSYF | TRBJ2-7 | TRBD2 | - | TRBV9
CATSRDRLRDSDIYEQYF | TRBJ2-7 | - | - | TRBV15
CASSAVGLAPYEQYF | TRBJ2-7 | TRBD2 | once | TRBV2
CAITIGENYGYTF | TRBJ1-2 | - | - | TRBV10-3